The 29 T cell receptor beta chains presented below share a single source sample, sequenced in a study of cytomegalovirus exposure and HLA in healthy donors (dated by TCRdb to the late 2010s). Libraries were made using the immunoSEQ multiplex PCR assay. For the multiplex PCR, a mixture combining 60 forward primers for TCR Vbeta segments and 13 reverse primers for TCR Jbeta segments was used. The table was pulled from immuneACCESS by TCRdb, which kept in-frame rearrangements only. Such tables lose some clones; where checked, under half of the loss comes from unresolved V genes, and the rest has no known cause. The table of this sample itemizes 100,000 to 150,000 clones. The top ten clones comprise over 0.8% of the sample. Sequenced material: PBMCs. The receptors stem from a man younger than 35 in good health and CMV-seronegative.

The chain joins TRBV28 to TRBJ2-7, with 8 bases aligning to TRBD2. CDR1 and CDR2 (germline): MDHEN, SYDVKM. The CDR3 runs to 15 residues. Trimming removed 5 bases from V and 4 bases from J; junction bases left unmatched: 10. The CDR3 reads CASSRGGASGYEQYF. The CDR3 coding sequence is TGTGCCAGCAGTAGGGGTGGGGCTAGCGGGTACGAGCAGTACTTC.

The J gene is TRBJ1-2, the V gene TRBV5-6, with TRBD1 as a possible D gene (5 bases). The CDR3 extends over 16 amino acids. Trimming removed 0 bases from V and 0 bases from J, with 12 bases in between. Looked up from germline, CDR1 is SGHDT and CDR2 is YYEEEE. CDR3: CASSLAGREANYGYTF. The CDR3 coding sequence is TGTGCCAGCAGCTTGGCCGGCAGGGAGGCTAACTATGGCTACACCTTC.

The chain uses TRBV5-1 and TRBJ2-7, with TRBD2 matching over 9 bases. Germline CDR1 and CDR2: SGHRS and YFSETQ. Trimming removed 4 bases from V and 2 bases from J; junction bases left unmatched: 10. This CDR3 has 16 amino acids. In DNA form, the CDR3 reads TGCGCCAGCAGCCCAACGACTAGCGGTCGTACCTACGAGCAGTACTTC. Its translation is CASSPTTSGRTYEQYF. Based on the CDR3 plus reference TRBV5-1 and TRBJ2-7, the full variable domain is KAGVTQTPRYLIKTRGQQVTLSCSPISGHRSVSWYQQTPGQGLQFLFEYFSETQRNKGNFPGRFSGRQFSNSRSEMNVSTLELGDSALYLCASSPTTSGRTYEQYFGPGTRLTVT.

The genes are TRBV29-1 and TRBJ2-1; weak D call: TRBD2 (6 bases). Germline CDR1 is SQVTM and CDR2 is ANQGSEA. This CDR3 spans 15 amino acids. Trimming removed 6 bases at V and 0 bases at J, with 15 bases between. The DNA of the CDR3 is TGCAGCGTCGCCGGGGGAGGTATCTCCTACAATGAGCAGTTCTTC. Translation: CSVAGGGISYNEQFF.

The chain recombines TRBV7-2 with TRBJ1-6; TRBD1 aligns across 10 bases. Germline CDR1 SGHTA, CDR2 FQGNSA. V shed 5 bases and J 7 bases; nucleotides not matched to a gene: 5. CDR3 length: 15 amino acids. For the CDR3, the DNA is TGTGCCAGCAGCGATGGGACAGGGGAAAATTCACCCCTCCACTTT. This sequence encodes CASSDGTGENSPLHF.

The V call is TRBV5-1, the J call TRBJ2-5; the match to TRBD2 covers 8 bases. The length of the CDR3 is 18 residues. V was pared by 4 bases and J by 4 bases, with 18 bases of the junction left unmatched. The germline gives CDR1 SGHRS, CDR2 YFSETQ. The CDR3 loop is CASSRVTSALDPGETQYF. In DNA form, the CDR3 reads TGCGCCAGCAGCCGAGTGACTAGCGCTCTCGACCCGGGAGAGACCCAGTACTTC.

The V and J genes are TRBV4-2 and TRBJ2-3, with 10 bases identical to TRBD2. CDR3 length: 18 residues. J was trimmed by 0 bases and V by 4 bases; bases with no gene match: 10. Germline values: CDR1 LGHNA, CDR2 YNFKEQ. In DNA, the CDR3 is TGTGCCAGCAGCCCTGGTCTAGCGGGGGAACCTAGCACAGATACGCAGTATTTT. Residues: CASSPGLAGEPSTDTQYF.

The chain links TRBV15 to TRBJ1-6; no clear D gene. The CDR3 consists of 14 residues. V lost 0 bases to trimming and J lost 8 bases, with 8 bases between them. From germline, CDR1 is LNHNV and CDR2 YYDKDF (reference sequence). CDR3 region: CATSREGADSPLHF. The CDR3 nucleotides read TGTGCCACCAGCAGAGAGGGTGCGGATTCACCCCTCCACTTT.

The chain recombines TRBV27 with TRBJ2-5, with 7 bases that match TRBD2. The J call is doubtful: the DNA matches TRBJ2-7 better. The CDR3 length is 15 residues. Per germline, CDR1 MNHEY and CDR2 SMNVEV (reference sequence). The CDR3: CASSLLAASSYEQYF. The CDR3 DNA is TGTGCCAGCAGTTTACTAGCGGCGAGCTCCTACGAGCAGTACTTC.

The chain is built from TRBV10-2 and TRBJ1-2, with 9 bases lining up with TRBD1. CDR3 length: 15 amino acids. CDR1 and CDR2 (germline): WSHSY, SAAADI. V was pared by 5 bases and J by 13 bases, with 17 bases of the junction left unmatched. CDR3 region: CASSSLNPRDRVTTF. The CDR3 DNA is TGCGCCAGCAGTTCCTTGAATCCCCGGGACAGGGTTACCACCTTC.

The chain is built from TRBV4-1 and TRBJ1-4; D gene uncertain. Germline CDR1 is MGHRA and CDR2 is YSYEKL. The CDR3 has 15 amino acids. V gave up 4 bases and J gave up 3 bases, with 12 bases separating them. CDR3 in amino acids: CASSPLPGPNEKLFF. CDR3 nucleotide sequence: TGCGCCAGCAGCCCTCTTCCGGGTCCTAATGAAAAACTGTTTTTT.

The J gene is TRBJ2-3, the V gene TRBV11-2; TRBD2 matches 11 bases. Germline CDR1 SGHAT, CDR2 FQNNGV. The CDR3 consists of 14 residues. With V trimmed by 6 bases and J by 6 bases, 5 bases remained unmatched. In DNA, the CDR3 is TGTGCCAGCAGGATAGCGGGAGGGTGGGATACGCAGTATTTT. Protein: CASRIAGGWDTQYF. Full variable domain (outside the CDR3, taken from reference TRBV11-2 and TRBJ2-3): EAGVAQSPRYKIIEKRQSVAFWCNPISGHATLYWYQQILGQGPKLLIQFQNNGVVDDSQLPKDRFSAERLKGVDSTLKIQPAKLEDSAVYLCASRIAGGWDTQYFGPGTRLTVL.

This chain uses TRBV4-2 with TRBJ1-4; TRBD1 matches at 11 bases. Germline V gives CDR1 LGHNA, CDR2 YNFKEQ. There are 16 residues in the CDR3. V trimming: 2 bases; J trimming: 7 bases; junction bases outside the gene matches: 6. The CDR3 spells CASSQWDRGGGEKLFF. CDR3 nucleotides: TGTGCCAGCAGCCAATGGGACAGGGGGGGAGGTGAAAAACTGTTTTTT.

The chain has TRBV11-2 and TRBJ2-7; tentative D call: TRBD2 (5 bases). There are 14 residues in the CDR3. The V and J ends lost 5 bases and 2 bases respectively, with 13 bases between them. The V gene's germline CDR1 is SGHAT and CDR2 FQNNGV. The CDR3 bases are TGTGCCAGCAGCCCGACTATCCCTCCCTACGAGCAGTACTTC. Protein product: CASSPTIPPYEQYF.

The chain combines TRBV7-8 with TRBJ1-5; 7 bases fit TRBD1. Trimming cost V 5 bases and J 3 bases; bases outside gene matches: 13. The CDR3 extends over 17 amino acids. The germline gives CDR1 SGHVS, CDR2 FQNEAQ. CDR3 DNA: TGTGCCAGCAGCCCAAGGGACCCGGGACAGTTCAATCAGCCCCAGCATTTT. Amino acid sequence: CASSPRDPGQFNQPQHF.

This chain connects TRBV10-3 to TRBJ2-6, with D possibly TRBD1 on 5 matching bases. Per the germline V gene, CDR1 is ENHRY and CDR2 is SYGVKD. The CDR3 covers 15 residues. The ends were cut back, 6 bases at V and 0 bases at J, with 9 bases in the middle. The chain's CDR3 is CAISDSTSGANVLTF. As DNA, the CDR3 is TGTGCCATCAGCGACAGCACCTCTGGGGCCAACGTCCTGACTTTC.

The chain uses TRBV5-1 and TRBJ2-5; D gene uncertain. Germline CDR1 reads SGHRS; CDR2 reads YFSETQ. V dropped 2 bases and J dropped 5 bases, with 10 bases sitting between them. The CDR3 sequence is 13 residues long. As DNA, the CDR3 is TGCGCCAGCAGCTTCATCCCCAATGAGACCCAGTACTTC. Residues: CASSFIPNETQYF.

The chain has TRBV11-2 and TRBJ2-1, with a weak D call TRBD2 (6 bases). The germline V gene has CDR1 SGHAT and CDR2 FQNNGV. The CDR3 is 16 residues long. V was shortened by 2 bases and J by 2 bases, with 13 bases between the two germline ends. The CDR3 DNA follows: TGTGCCAGCAGCTTAAGTGGAGGGATAACCTACAATGAGCAGTTCTTC. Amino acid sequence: CASSLSGGITYNEQFF.

The DNA for the CDR3 is TGTGCCAGCAGCCCCGGACCCGGGACTAGTCTATACAATGAGCAGTTCTTC. Translation: CASSPGPGTSLYNEQFF. The chain recombines TRBV9 with TRBJ2-1; 8 bases fit TRBD2. Unmatched junction bases numbered 13, after V lost 4 bases and J lost 4 bases. Per the germline V gene, CDR1 is SGDLS and CDR2 is YYNGEE. The CDR3 is 17 amino acids.

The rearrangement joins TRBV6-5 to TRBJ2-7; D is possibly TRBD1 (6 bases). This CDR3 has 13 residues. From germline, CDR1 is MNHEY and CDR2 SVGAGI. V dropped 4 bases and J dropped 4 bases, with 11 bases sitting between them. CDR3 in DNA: TGTGCCAGCAGTTCCCAGACAGGTTACGAGCAGTACTTC. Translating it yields CASSSQTGYEQYF.

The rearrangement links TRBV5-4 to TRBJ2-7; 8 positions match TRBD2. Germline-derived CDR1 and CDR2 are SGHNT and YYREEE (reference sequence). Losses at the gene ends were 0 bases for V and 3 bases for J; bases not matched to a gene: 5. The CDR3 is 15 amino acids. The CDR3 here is CASSLVAGGLYEQYF. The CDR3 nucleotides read TGTGCCAGCAGCTTGGTGGCGGGGGGCCTCTACGAGCAGTACTTC.

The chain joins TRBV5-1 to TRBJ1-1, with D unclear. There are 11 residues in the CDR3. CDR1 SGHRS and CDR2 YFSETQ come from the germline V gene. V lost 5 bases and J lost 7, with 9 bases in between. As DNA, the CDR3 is TGCGCCAGCAGGGCACAGATTGAAGCTTTCTTT. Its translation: CASRAQIEAFF.

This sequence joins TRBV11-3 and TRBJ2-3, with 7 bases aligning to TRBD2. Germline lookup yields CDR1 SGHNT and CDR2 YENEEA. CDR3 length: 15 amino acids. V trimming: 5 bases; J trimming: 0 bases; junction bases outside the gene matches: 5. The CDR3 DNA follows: TGTGCCAGCAGCCCTGGGGGGGGAAGCACAGATACGCAGTATTTT. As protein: CASSPGGGSTDTQYF.

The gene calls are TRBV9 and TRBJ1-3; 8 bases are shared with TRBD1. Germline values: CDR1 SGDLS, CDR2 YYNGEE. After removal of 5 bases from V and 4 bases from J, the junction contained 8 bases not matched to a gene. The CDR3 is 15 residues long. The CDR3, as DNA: TGTGCCAGCAGTGCTAGGACAGGGAGAGGAAACACCATATATTTT. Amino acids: CASSARTGRGNTIYF.

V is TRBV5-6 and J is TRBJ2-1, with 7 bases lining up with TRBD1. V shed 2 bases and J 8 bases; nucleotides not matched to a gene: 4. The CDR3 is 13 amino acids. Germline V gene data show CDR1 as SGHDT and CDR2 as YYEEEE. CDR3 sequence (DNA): TGTGCCAGCAGCTTCAACGACAGGGATGAGCAGTTCTTC. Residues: CASSFNDRDEQFF.

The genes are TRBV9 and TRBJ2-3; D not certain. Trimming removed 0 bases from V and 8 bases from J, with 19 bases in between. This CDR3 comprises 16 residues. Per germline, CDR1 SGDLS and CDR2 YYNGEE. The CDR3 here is CASSVAPTVGFVTQYF. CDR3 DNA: TGTGCCAGCAGCGTAGCCCCGACTGTTGGTTTTGTTACGCAGTATTTT.

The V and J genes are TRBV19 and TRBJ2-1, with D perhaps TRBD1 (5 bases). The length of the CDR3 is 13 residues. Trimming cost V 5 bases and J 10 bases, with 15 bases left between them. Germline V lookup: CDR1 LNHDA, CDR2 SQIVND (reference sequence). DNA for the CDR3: TGTGCCAGTAGTCCCTCCCAGGGCTGGGAGCAGTTCTTC. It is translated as CASSPSQGWEQFF. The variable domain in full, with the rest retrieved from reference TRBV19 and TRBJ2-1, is DGGITQSPKYLFRKEGQNVTLSCEQNLNHDAMYWYRQDPGQGLRLIYYSQIVNDFQKGDIAEGYSVSREKKESFPLTVTSAQKNPTAFYLCASSPSQGWEQFFGPGTRLTVL.

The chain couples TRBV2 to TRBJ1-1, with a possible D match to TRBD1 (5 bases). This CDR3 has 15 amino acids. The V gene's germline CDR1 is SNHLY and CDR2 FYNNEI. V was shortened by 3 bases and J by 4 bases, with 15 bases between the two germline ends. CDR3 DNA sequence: TGTGCCAGCAGTGACGGGGGAGCCCGGGGCACTGAAGCTTTCTTT. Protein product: CASSDGGARGTEAFF.

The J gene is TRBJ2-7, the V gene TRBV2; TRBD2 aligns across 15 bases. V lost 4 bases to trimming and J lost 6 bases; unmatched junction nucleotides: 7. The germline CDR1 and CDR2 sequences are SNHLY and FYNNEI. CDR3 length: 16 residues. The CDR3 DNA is TGTGCCAGCAGTGCAGGACTAGCGGGAGGGCCCCGCGAGCAGTACTTC. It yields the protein CASSAGLAGGPREQYF.